Listed here are 9 T cell receptor beta chains from one sample, sequenced in a study of cytomegalovirus exposure and HLA in healthy donors. Profiling relied on immunoSEQ multiplex PCR, and the TCRdb table lists in-frame clones only, not all of them. Of 200,000 to 250,000 clones listed, around 90% are singletons. The sample consisted of PBMCs. These receptors came from a woman between 18 and 30 years old in good health and CMV-seronegative.

The J gene is TRBJ1-2, the V gene TRBV19; D gene unclear. The germline gives CDR1 LNHDA, CDR2 SQIVND (reference sequence). V was trimmed by 4 bases and J by 7 bases, leaving 16 bases between them. The CDR3 extends over 14 amino acids. The CDR3 coding sequence is TGTGCCAGTAGTAGTAGCGGGGAAACGGGTGGCTACACCTTC. It specifies CASSSSGETGGYTF.

The chain joins TRBV18 to TRBJ1-1; D is unresolved. The CDR3 is made up of 14 amino acids. With 6 bases removed from V and 4 bases from J, the gap between germline ends came to 15 bases. CDR1 KGHSH and CDR2 LQKENI come from the germline V gene. CDR3 protein: CASSPRSSSTEAFF. CDR3 DNA sequence: TGTGCCAGCTCCCCAAGATCTTCGAGCACTGAAGCTTTCTTT.

This chain uses TRBV5-4 with TRBJ2-7; a weak D match, TRBD2 (6 bases). Between the trimmed V and J ends, which lost 4 bases and 4 bases, there was a span of 18 bases. Germline V gives CDR1 SGHNT, CDR2 YYREEE (reference sequence). This CDR3 comprises 15 residues. The CDR3 sequence: CASSSGPPNKYEQYF. CDR3 DNA: TGTGCCAGCAGCAGCGGGCCTCCCAACAAATACGAGCAGTACTTC.

The CDR3: CASSLSDRMRGYEQYF. CDR3 nucleotides: TGCGCCAGCAGCTTGAGCGACAGGATGAGGGGCTACGAGCAGTACTTC. The chain couples TRBV5-1 to TRBJ2-7; D may be TRBD1 (6 bases). CDR3 length: 16 amino acids. Germline CDR1 is SGHRS and CDR2 is YFSETQ. V lost 1 base to trimming and J lost 3 bases, with 17 bases between them.

The gene calls are TRBV5-4 and TRBJ2-5; 10 bases map to TRBD2. CDR3 length: 14 amino acids. Germline CDR1 SGHNT, CDR2 YYREEE (reference sequence). The junction had 5 bases not matched to a gene; V was cut back by 5 bases and J by 4 bases. In DNA, the CDR3 is TGTGCCAGCAGTCTAGCGGGAGTGTCAGAGACCCAGTACTTC. Amino acid sequence: CASSLAGVSETQYF.

J is TRBJ1-5 and V is TRBV28, with TRBD1 matching 10 bases. The ends lost 10 bases at V and 7 bases at J; junction bases unmatched: 7. Germline CDR1 and CDR2: MDHEN and SYDVKM. This CDR3 contains 13 residues. CDR3 loop: CATETGGYQPQHF. CDR3 DNA: TGTGCCACCGAGACAGGGGGCTACCAGCCCCAGCATTTT.

The chain joins TRBV10-3 to TRBJ1-1; D might be TRBD1 (6 bases). Trimming pared 3 bases from V and 0 bases from J, leaving 11 bases between. The CDR3 consists of 15 residues. Germline CDR1 and CDR2: ENHRY and SYGVKD. The DNA of the CDR3 is TGTGCCATCAGTGATGGGACAAGGATGAACACTGAAGCTTTCTTT. Protein sequence: CAISDGTRMNTEAFF.

The chain is built from TRBV29-1 and TRBJ2-1; TRBD1 matches at 9 bases. From germline, CDR1 is SQVTM and CDR2 ANQGSEA. The CDR3 contains 14 residues. V trimming: 6 bases; J trimming: 1 base; junction bases outside the gene matches: 4. The CDR3 DNA sequence: TGCAGCGTGGAGGACAGGGGTTCCTACAATGAGCAGTTCTTC. Amino acids: CSVEDRGSYNEQFF.

The chain links TRBV9 to TRBJ2-1, with TRBD2 matching 8 bases. The ends lost 2 bases at V and 8 bases at J; junction bases unmatched: 9. CDR1 is SGDLS and CDR2 is YYNGEE in the germline V gene. The CDR3 is 15 amino acids. The CDR3 reads CASSVAGGPTDEQFF. The DNA for the CDR3 is TGTGCCAGCAGCGTCGCGGGAGGCCCTACAGATGAGCAGTTCTTC.